A single sample gave rise to the 28 T cell receptor beta chains below, sequenced in a study of blood T cells in healthy people across ages. Alongside a J-beta primer mix, a sample-barcoded 5' primer served in a second PCR lasting 7 to 11 cycles. Using its own MiXCR run on the 5' RACE reads, TCRdb lists one record per CDR3 protein. The sample lists some 900,000 distinct CDR3 sequences; 45% to 50% were seen once. Sequencing used blood. The receptor set was obtained from a man aged 25-45 years in good health.

In its sample, this clonotype was seen a few times. The chain is built from TRBV27 and TRBJ1-2, with 8 bases identical to TRBD1. CDR3 size: 19 residues. CDR1 is MNHEY and CDR2 is SMNVEV in the germline V gene (reference sequence). V dropped 1 base and J dropped 0; count of bases not matched to a gene: 13. CDR3 coding DNA: TGTGCCAGCAGTTTATTTCCCCCGACCCCGGGACAGGCTAACTATGGCTACACCTTC. Protein: CASSLFPPTPGQANYGYTF.

The chain recombines TRBV28 with TRBJ2-4, with TRBD1 identical over 7 bases. The DNA end is more similar to TRBJ2-5, so the J call may be wrong. The germline gives CDR1 MDHEN, CDR2 SYDVKM. The CDR3 covers 14 residues. The CDR3 nucleotides are TGTGCCAGCTTCGAAGGGACAGCTCAAGAGACCCAGTACTTC. Translated: CASFEGTAQETQYF.

The V gene is TRBV7-2, the J gene TRBJ2-4, with no clear D. The length of the CDR3 is 16 residues. Germline V gene lookup returns CDR1 SGHTA and CDR2 FQGNSA. Trimming pared 2 bases from V and 1 base from J, leaving 12 bases between. The CDR3 DNA sequence: TGTGCCAGCAGCTTATTTGGGCCAGGTGCCAAAAACATTCAGTACTTC. Protein sequence: CASSLFGPGAKNIQYF.

This clonotype has only one observation. The junction does not match germline at one end; this may be a read error. The CDR3 DNA reads as TGTGCCACCAGTGATTCGACAGGGGTAGATTTCAATCAGCCCCGGCATTTT. Its translation: CATSDSTGVDFNQPRHF. The chain employs TRBV24-1 and TRBJ1-5, with 8 bases that match TRBD1. The CDR3 spans 17 residues. Germline V lookup: CDR1 KGHDR, CDR2 SFDVKD.

This clonotype has only a few counts. The V call is TRBV10-3, the J call TRBJ2-2; 9 nucleotides agree with TRBD2. Germline V gives CDR1 ENHRY, CDR2 SYGVKD. Losses at the gene ends were 6 bases for V and 1 base for J; bases not matched to a gene: 3. The CDR3 consists of 15 residues. The CDR3 sequence is CAISPLAGNTGELFF. In nucleotides, the CDR3 is TGTGCCATCAGCCCACTAGCGGGGAACACCGGGGAGCTGTTTTTT.

This clonotype appeared a few times. V gene TRBV11-3 combines with J gene TRBJ2-7; D remains unclear. CDR3 size: 12 residues. Germline V gene data show CDR1 as SGHNT and CDR2 as YENEEA. Trimming shortened V by 4 bases and J by 3 bases, and 7 bases separated the two germline ends. CDR3 protein: CASSSDDYEQYF. CDR3 coding DNA: TGTGCCAGCAGCTCGGACGACTACGAGCAGTACTTC.

The gene calls are TRBV27 and TRBJ1-2, with D possibly matching TRBD1 (5 bases). The CDR3 runs to 15 residues. Trimming left V 0 bases short and J 4 bases short, with 12 bases between. CDR1 is MNHEY and CDR2 is SMNVEV in the germline V gene (reference sequence). This chain's CDR3 is CASSLSGVGSYGYTF. The CDR3 bases are TGTGCCAGCAGTTTATCAGGGGTAGGATCCTATGGCTACACCTTC.

This chain links TRBV6-2 or TRBV6-3 with TRBJ2-1; no clear D. The CDR3 extends over 13 amino acids. V was trimmed by 7 bases and J by 10 bases, leaving 17 bases between them. Germline V gene data show CDR1 as MNHEY and CDR2 as SVGEGT. The CDR3 spells CASTDTAYSEQFF. The DNA for the CDR3 is TGTGCCAGCACCGACACCGCTTATTCGGAGCAGTTCTTC.

The chain has TRBV29-1 and TRBJ2-3; possible D gene TRBD1, 5 bases. V was clipped by 7 bases and J by 3 bases, with 20 bases between them. This CDR3 comprises 15 residues. The germline V gene has CDR1 SQVTM and CDR2 ANQGSEA. CDR3 in DNA: TGCAGCGCCGAACTGGTGGGGCCGAGAACAGATACGCAGTATTTT. Amino acid sequence: CSAELVGPRTDTQYF.

The chain couples TRBV20-1 to TRBJ2-1; D assignment may be TRBD1 or TRBD2 (5 bases each). The CDR3 length is 13 residues. Germline V gene data show CDR1 as DFQATT and CDR2 as SNEGSKA (reference sequence). Trimming removed 0 bases from V and 8 bases from J, with 11 bases in between. CDR3 protein: CSAREGVRDEQFF. The CDR3 nucleotides are TGCAGTGCTAGAGAGGGGGTCCGCGATGAGCAGTTCTTC.

J is TRBJ1-1 and V is TRBV5-1; TRBD1 might be the D (5 bases). The CDR3 extends over 16 amino acids. Germline lookup yields CDR1 SGHRS and CDR2 YFSETQ. V lost 2 bases and J lost 1, with 15 bases in between. The CDR3 coding sequence is TGCGCCAGCAGCTTAAGGGACGGCGTGAAGAACACTGAAGCTTTCTTT. This translates into CASSLRDGVKNTEAFF.

The CDR3 protein is CASLSGGSTDTQYF. CDR3 in DNA: TGTGCCAGCCTGAGCGGGGGAAGCACAGATACGCAGTATTTT. This chain connects TRBV6-1 to TRBJ2-3; 8 positions agree with TRBD2. Germline CDR1 is MNHNS and CDR2 is SASEGT. The J segment lost 0 bases and the V segment lost 8 bases, leaving 4 bases of the junction unmatched. There are 14 residues in the CDR3.

This rearrangement joins TRBV20-1 to TRBJ2-1, with a weak D call TRBD1 (5 bases). CDR1 is DFQATT, CDR2 SNEGSKA, per germline (reference sequence). Trimming stripped 6 bases from V and 15 bases from J, with 21 bases between. CDR3 length: 12 residues. CDR3 in DNA: TGCAGTGCCGGACAAACTTCTCAAGTACGGTTCTTC. Translating it yields CSAGQTSQVRFF.

This chain uses TRBV14 with TRBJ2-3, with TRBD2 matching 12 bases. V lost 0 bases, J lost 0 bases, and 7 bases stayed unmatched. CDR1 SGHDN and CDR2 FVKESK come from the germline V gene. This CDR3 region has 19 residues. CDR3 in amino acids: CASSQDRLAGASSTDTQYF. CDR3 nucleotides: TGTGCCAGCAGCCAAGACCGACTAGCGGGGGCCTCGAGCACAGATACGCAGTATTTT.

The chain links TRBV5-1 to TRBJ1-1; no clear D. This CDR3 region has 16 residues. V shed 0 bases and J shed 2 bases, with 14 bases lying between them. CDR1 and CDR2 (germline): SGHRS, YFSETQ. DNA for the CDR3: TGCGCCAGCAGCTTGGGTCGTCGAGGGTCAAACACTGAAGCTTTCTTT. Encoded protein: CASSLGRRGSNTEAFF.

J is TRBJ1-2 and V is TRBV18; perhaps TRBD1 as D (5 bases). From germline, CDR1 is KGHSH and CDR2 LQKENI. V lost 5 bases to trimming and J lost 8 bases, with 15 bases between them. This CDR3 is built from 13 residues. The CDR3 DNA reads as TGTGCCAGCTCAGACGGTTCAGGGTTCGGCTACACCTTC. It is translated as CASSDGSGFGYTF.

This clonotype came up many times. DNA of the CDR3: TGTGCCACCAGCAGAGGAGACAGGGTTAGCACAGATACGCAGTATTTT. It encodes CATSRGDRVSTDTQYF. This chain uses TRBV15 with TRBJ2-3; 7 nucleotides align to TRBD1. With V trimmed by 1 base and J by 0 bases, 4 bases remained unmatched. The CDR3 runs to 16 residues. CDR1 and CDR2 (germline): LNHNV, YYDKDF (reference sequence). The full variable domain, in which reference TRBV15 and TRBJ2-3 provide the parts outside the CDR3, is DAMVIQNPRYQVTQFGKPVTLSCSQTLNHNVMYWYQQKSSQAPKLLFHYYDKDFNNEADTPDNFQSRRPNTSFCFLDIRSPGLGDTAMYLCATSRGDRVSTDTQYFGPGTRLTVL.

The chain recombines TRBV12-3 or TRBV12-4 with TRBJ1-5; 8 bases line up with TRBD1. V was pared by 5 bases and J by 7 bases, with 4 bases of the junction left unmatched. The CDR3 loop spans 13 amino acids. The CDR3 loop is CASSAQGAQPQHF. Written as DNA, the CDR3 is TGTGCCAGCAGTGCCCAGGGGGCCCAGCCCCAGCATTTT.

This clonotype was seen ten or more times. V gene TRBV12-3 or TRBV12-4 combines with J gene TRBJ1-1, with D uncertain. This CDR3 spans 15 amino acids. Trimming took 1 base from V and 0 from J, leaving 9 bases between them. In nucleotides, the CDR3 is TGTGCCAGCAGTTTAGGACGGAGGTTGAACACTGAAGCTTTCTTT. It yields the protein CASSLGRRLNTEAFF.

The V gene is TRBV10-3, the J gene TRBJ2-7, with D perhaps TRBD1 (6 bases). Between the trimmed V and J ends, which lost 4 bases and 3 bases, there was a span of 16 bases. Germline-derived CDR1 and CDR2 are ENHRY and SYGVKD. The CDR3 has 15 amino acids. The CDR3 nucleotides read TGTGCCATCAGTGGCCTGACAGGAGCCAACTACGAGCAGTACTTC. This translates into CAISGLTGANYEQYF.

This clonotype was seen more than once but under ten times. J is TRBJ2-7 and V is TRBV7-6, with D unresolved. Between the trimmed V and J ends, which lost 2 bases and 6 bases, there was a span of 11 bases. Germline V gene lookup returns CDR1 SGHVS and CDR2 FNYEAQ. The CDR3 has 13 residues. The CDR3: CASSLNMMGEQYF. CDR3 in DNA: TGTGCCAGCAGCTTAAACATGATGGGCGAGCAGTACTTC.

This clonotype was detected a few times. The J gene is TRBJ1-1, the V gene TRBV2; 9 nucleotides agree with TRBD1. The CDR3 length is 13 residues. The germline V gene has CDR1 SNHLY and CDR2 FYNNEI. The CDR3: CASGTGMNTEAFF. CDR3 bases: TGTGCTAGCGGGACAGGGATGAACACTGAAGCTTTCTTT.

The CDR3 DNA sequence: TGTGCCAGCAGCGTAGGAGTGGGAGGAGGGAAGGACTACAATGAGCAGTTCTTC. As protein: CASSVGVGGGKDYNEQFF. V is TRBV9 and J is TRBJ2-1; D perhaps matches TRBD2 (6 bases). V gave up 0 bases and J gave up 3 bases, with 19 bases separating them. There are 18 residues in the CDR3. CDR1 is SGDLS and CDR2 is YYNGEE in the germline V gene.

This clonotype has only one observation. This sequence joins TRBV7-9 and TRBJ1-4; TRBD1 matches at 9 bases. V shed 3 bases, J shed 1 base, and the junction held 6 bases outside the gene matches. The CDR3 spans 17 residues. Germline V gene lookup returns CDR1 SEHNR and CDR2 FQNEAQ (reference sequence). The CDR3 nucleotides read TGTGCCAGCAGCTTTCGGACAGGGGAAGGAACTAATGAAAAACTGTTTTTT. Encoded protein: CASSFRTGEGTNEKLFF.

This clonotype was detected only a few times. The rearrangement uses TRBV28 and TRBJ2-7, with D maybe TRBD1 (5 bases). The CDR3 totals 13 residues. V shed 2 bases and J shed 3 bases, with 8 bases lying between them. Germline lookup yields CDR1 MDHEN and CDR2 SYDVKM. The CDR3 coding sequence is TGTGCCAGCAGTTTAAGCAGGGTCTACGAGCAGTACTTC. Translating it yields CASSLSRVYEQYF.

The rearrangement uses TRBV3-1 and TRBJ1-2; TRBD1 matches at 10 bases. V shed 4 bases, J shed 8 bases, and the junction held 10 bases outside the gene matches. Germline assignment: CDR1 LGHDT and CDR2 YNNKEL (reference sequence). CDR3 length: 15 residues. The CDR3 region has the DNA TGTGCCAGCAGCCCACGGACAGGGGGTTTGCGGGGCTACACCTTC. It codes for CASSPRTGGLRGYTF.

The chain carries TRBV6-6 and TRBJ2-6; D remains ambiguous. CDR1 and CDR2 from the germline V gene are MNHNY and SVGAGI (reference sequence). This CDR3 is built from 13 residues. The V gene lost 8 bases and the J gene lost 0 bases, with 5 bases spanning the gap. The chain's CDR3 is CASHVSGANVLTF. CDR3 sequence (DNA): TGTGCCAGCCATGTCTCTGGGGCCAACGTCCTGACTTTC.

This clonotype turned up a few times. The V and J genes are TRBV7-2 and TRBJ2-1, with D tentatively TRBD1 or TRBD2 (6 bases each). CDR1 is SGHTA, CDR2 FQGNSA, per germline. The CDR3 is 13 amino acids. Trimming shortened V by 5 bases and J by 6 bases, and 11 bases separated the two germline ends. The CDR3 nucleotides are TGTGCCAGCAGCCGCAAGGGGGGCAATGAGCAGTTCTTC. Its protein product is CASSRKGGNEQFF.